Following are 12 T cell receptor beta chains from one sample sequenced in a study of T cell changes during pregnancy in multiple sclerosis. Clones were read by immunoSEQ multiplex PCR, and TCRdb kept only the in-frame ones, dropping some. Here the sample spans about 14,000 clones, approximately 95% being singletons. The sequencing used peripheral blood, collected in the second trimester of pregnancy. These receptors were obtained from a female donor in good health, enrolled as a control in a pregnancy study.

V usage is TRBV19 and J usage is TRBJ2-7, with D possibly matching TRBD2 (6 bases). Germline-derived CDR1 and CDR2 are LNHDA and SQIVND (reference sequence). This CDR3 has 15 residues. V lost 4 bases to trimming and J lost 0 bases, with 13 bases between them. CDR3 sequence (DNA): TGTGCCAGTAGTACCTTCGGAGGGTCCTCCTACGAGCAGTACTTC. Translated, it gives CASSTFGGSSYEQYF.

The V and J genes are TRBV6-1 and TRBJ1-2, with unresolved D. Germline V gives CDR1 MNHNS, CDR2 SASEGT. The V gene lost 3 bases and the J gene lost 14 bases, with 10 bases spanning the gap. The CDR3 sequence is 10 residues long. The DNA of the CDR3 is TGTGCCAGCAGTGATGAAAGCTCGACCTTC. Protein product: CASSDESSTF.

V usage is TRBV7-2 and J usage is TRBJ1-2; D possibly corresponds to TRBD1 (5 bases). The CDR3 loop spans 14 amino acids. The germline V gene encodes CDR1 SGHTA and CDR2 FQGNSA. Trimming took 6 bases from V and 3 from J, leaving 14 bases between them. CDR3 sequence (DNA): TGTGCCAGCAGTTTTACAGGATTTGACTATGGCTACACCTTC. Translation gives CASSFTGFDYGYTF.

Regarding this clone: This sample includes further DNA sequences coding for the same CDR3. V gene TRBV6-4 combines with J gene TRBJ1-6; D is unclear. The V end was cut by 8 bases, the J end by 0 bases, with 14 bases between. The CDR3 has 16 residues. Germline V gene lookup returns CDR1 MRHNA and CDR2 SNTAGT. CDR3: CASASYLSSYNSPLHF. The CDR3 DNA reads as TGTGCCAGCGCGTCTTACTTGAGCTCCTATAATTCACCCCTCCACTTT.

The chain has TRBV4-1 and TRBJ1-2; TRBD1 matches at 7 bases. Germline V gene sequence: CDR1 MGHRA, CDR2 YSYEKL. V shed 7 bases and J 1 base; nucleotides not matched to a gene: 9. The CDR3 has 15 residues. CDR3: CASTREGAVNYGYTF. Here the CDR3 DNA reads TGCGCCAGCACCCGTGAGGGGGCAGTTAACTATGGCTACACCTTC.

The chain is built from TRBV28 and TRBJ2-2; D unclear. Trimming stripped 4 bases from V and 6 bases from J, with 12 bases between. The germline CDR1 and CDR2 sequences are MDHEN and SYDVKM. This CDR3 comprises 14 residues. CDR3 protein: CASSSPNQAGELFF. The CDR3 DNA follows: TGTGCCAGCAGTTCCCCCAATCAGGCCGGGGAGCTGTTTTTT.

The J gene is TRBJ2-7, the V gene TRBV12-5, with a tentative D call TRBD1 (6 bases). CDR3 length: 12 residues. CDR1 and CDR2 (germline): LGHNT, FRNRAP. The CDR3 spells CASGQGTYEQYF. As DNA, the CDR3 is TGTGCCTCGGGGCAGGGGACCTACGAGCAGTACTTC.

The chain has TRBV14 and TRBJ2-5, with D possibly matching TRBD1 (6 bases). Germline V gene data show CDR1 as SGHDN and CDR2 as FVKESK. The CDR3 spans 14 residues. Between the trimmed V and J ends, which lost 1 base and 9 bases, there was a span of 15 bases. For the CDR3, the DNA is TGTGCCAGCAGCCAAGGGGGGCCCCACGCGGCCCAGTACTTC. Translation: CASSQGGPHAAQYF.

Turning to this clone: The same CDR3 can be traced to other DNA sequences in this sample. For the CDR3, the DNA is TGCGCCAGCAGCTTGGGGGGAGGCCCCTCTGGCACAGATACGCAGTATTTT. Amino acids: CASSLGGGPSGTDTQYF. This chain links TRBV5-1 with TRBJ2-3, with D possibly being TRBD2 (6 bases). Germline CDR1 and CDR2: SGHRS and YFSETQ. The CDR3 covers 17 residues. The V end was cut by 0 bases, the J end by 1 base, with 15 bases between.

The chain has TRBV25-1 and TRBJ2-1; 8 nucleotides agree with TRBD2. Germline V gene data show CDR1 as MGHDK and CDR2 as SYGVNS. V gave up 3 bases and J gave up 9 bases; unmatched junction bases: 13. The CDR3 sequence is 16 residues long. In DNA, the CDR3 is TGTGCCAGCAGTGACGGGCAGCGGGAGTCATACGTTGAGCAGTTCTTC. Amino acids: CASSDGQRESYVEQFF.

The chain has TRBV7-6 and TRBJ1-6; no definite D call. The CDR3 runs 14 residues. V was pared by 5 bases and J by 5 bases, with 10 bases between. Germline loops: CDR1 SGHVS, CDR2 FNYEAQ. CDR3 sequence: CASSQRPNNSPLHF. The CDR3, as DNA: TGTGCCAGCAGCCAGCGACCGAATAATTCACCCCTCCACTTT.

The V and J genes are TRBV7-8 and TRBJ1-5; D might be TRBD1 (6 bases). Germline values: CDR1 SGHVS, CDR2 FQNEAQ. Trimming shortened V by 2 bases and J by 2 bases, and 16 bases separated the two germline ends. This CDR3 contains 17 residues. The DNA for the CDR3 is TGTGCCAGCAGCTTAAGGGCACAGGGATTTGGCAATCAGCCCCAGCATTTT. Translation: CASSLRAQGFGNQPQHF. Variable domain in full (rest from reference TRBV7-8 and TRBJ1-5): GAGVSQSPRYKVAKRGQDVALRCDPISGHVSLFWYQQALGQGPEFLTYFQNEAQLDKSGLPSDRFFAERPEGSVSTLKIQRTQQEDSAVYLCASSLRAQGFGNQPQHFGDGTRLSIL.